This TCR beta chain was identified in a study of blood T cell repertoires in COVID-19. Assay: immunoSEQ multiplex PCR; the TCRdb copy retains only in-frame clones and omits some. Here the sample spans 250,000 or so clones, 84% being singletons. Sequencing was performed on peripheral blood. This clonotype originated in a man aged 50-59 years with acute or convalescent COVID-19.

The CDR3 sequence: CASSSGSAGAQETQYF. Here the CDR3 DNA reads TGTGCCAGCAGTTCGGGATCGGCAGGGGCCCAAGAGACCCAGTACTTC. V gene TRBV6-5 combines with J gene TRBJ2-5, with TRBD1 as a possible D gene (6 bases). Between the trimmed V and J ends, which lost 4 bases and 1 base, there was a span of 16 bases. The V gene's germline CDR1 is MNHEY and CDR2 SVGAGI. The CDR3 covers 16 residues.